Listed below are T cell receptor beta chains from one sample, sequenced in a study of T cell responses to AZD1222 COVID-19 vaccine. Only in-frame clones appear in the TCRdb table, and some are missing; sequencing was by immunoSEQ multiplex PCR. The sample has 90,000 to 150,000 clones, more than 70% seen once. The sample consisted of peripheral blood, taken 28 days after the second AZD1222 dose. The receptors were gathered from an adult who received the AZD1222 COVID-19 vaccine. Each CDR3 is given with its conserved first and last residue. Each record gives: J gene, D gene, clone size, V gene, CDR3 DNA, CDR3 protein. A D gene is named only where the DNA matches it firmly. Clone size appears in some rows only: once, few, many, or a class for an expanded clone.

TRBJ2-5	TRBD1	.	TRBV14	TGTGCCAGCAGCCAAGATCCTCAGGGGGTACTGGGGACCCAGTACTTC	CASSQDPQGVLGTQYF
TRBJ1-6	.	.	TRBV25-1	TGTGCCAGCAGTGATCCCATGTATGGTGATAATAATTCACCCCTCCACTTT	CASSDPMYGDNNSPLHF
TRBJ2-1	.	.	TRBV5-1	TGCGCCAGCAGCTTGACAAGCAATGAGCAGTTCTTC	CASSLTSNEQFF
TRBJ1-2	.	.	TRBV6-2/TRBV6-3	TGTGCCAGCAGTTACTCGAGAGGGTTCATCGGGGGCTACACCTTC	CASSYSRGFIGGYTF
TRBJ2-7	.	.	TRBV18	TGTGCCAGCTCACCAGGGACTCCGATTTACGAGCAGTACTTC	CASSPGTPIYEQYF
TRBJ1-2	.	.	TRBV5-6	TGTGCCAGCAGCTTGGAATCCCTAGGGGCAGGGCGTACCTATGGCTACACCTTC	CASSLESLGAGRTYGYTF
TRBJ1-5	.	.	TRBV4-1	TGCGCCAGCAGCCCCCTTGGGACGGTTAGCAATCAGCCCCAGCATTTT	CASSPLGTVSNQPQHF
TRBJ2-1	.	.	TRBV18	TGTGCCAGCTCACGTACATCCGGGGGCAACAATGAGCAGTTCTTC	CASSRTSGGNNEQFF
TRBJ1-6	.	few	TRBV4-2	TGTGCCAGCAGCCATGGGTCGTTGGGTGATAATTCACCCCTCCACTTT	CASSHGSLGDNSPLHF
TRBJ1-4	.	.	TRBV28	TGTGCCAGCAGCCGGGGACCAACTAATGAAAAACTGTTTTTT	CASSRGPTNEKLFF
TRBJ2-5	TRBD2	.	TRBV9	TGTGCCAGCAGCGTAGGGGCGGGGGGCAAAGAGACCCAGTACTTC	CASSVGAGGKETQYF
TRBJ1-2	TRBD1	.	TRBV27	TGTGCCAGCAGCCAAGGGACAGGTAGTAACTATGGCTACACCTTC	CASSQGTGSNYGYTF
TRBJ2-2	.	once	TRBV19	TGTGCCAGTAGTATAGTAGGGGGGGCCGGGGAGCTGTTTTTT	CASSIVGGAGELFF
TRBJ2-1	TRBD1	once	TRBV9	TGTGCCAGCAGCGTAGCCGGGACAGGGTACAATGAGCAGTTCTTC	CASSVAGTGYNEQFF
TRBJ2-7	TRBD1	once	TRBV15	TGTGCCGCCTCCGCGGCAGGGGGAAGAACCGAGCAGTACTTC	CAASAAGGRTEQYF
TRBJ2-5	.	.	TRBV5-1	TGCGCCAGCAGCTTGAATGGGGGATCGGAGGGGACCCAGTACTTC	CASSLNGGSEGTQYF
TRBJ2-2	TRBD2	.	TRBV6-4	TGTGCCAGCAGTGCGGGACTAGCGGGGGCCACCGGGGAGCTGTTTTTT	CASSAGLAGATGELFF
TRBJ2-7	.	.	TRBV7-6	TGTGCCAGCAGCCCCCTCATGGTCGGAATACTGAGCTCCTACGAGCAGTACTTC	CASSPLMVGILSSYEQYF
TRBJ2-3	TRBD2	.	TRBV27	TGTGCCAGCAGTTTATCGATGAGACTAGCGGGAGAGAAAGATACGCAGTATTTT	CASSLSMRLAGEKDTQYF
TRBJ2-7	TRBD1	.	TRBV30	TGTGCCTGGAGTGTACAGGGGTCCTACGAGCAGTACTTC	CAWSVQGSYEQYF
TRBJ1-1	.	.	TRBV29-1	TGCAGCGTTGACTATCGGTTTTTGAACACTGAAGCTTTCTTT	CSVDYRFLNTEAFF
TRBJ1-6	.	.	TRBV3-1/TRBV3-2	TGTGCCAGCAGCCAAGTGCAGGGCAATTCACCCCTCCACTTT	CASSQVQGNSPLHF
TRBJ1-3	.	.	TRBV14	TGTGCCAGCAGCCGACAGTCCTCTGGAAACACCATATATTTT	CASSRQSSGNTIYF
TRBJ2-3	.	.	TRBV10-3	TGTGCCATCACAGATACGTCCACAGATACGCAGTATTTT	CAITDTSTDTQYF
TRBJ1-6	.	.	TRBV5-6	TGTGCCAGCAGCCCGAGACCGAATTCGGATTCACCCCTCCACTTT	CASSPRPNSDSPLHF
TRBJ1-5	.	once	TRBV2	TGTGCCAGCAGTGTGACTGGAGATCAGCCCCAGCATTTT	CASSVTGDQPQHF
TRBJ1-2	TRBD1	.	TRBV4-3	TGCGCCAGCAGCCCCGCGGCCAGGGGGATATATGGCTACACCTTC	CASSPAARGIYGYTF
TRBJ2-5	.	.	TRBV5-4	TGTGCCAGCAGCCTTTTCGGAAGGGGGGTGGAGACCCAGTACTTC	CASSLFGRGVETQYF
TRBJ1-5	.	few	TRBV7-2	TGTGCCAGCAGCTCCAGGGATAGCAATCAGCCCCAGCATTTT	CASSSRDSNQPQHF
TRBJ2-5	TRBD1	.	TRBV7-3	TGTGCCAGCAGCAGACAGGGGGCGGAGACCCAGTACTTC	CASSRQGAETQYF
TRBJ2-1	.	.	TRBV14	TGTGCCAGCAGCCGTTCGGGGGAAAGGGAGTTCTTC	CASSRSGEREFF
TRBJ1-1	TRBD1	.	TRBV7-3	TGTGCCAGCAGCTCCGAAAGACAGGGGGCTCGATCTGAAGCTTTCTTT	CASSSERQGARSEAFF
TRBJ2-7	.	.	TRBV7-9	TGTGCCAGCACGTCCGGGCGGATCTACGAGCAGTACTTC	CASTSGRIYEQYF
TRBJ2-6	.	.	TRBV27	TGTGCCAGCAGTGAGGTATCGACACCAAATCCCCGCTCTGGGGCCAACGTCCTGACTTTC	CASSEVSTPNPRSGANVLTF
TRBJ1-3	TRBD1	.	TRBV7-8	TGTGCCAGCAGCCCCGGGACAGGTTTCTCTGGAAACACCATATATTTT	CASSPGTGFSGNTIYF
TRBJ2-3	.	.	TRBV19	TGTGCCAGTAGTCCGACCCTCGCTAGCACAGATACGCAGTATTTT	CASSPTLASTDTQYF
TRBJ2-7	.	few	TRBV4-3	TGCGCCAGCAGCCAAGATGGGGGTTACGAGCAGTACTTC	CASSQDGGYEQYF
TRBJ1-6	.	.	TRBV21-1	TGTGCCAGCACTCCGGGACAGGGACCGGGTTCACCCCTCCACTTT	CASTPGQGPGSPLHF
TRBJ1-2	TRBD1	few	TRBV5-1	TGCGCCAGCAGCTTGGGACAGGGGCTAACTTATGGCTACACCTTC	CASSLGQGLTYGYTF
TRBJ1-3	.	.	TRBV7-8	TGTGCCAGCAGCTTAGCCCCGACAGTATCTGGAAACACCATATATTTT	CASSLAPTVSGNTIYF
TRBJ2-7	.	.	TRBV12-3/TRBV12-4	TGTGCCAGCAGTCCCCCAGCTCCTATCCTTAGGTACTTC	CASSPPAPILRYF
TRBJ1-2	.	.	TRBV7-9	TGTGCCAGCAGCCCGGACAACTATGGCTACACCTTC	CASSPDNYGYTF
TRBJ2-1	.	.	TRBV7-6	TGTGCCAGCAGCTTAGACAGGGCCCACAATGAGCAGTTCTTC	CASSLDRAHNEQFF